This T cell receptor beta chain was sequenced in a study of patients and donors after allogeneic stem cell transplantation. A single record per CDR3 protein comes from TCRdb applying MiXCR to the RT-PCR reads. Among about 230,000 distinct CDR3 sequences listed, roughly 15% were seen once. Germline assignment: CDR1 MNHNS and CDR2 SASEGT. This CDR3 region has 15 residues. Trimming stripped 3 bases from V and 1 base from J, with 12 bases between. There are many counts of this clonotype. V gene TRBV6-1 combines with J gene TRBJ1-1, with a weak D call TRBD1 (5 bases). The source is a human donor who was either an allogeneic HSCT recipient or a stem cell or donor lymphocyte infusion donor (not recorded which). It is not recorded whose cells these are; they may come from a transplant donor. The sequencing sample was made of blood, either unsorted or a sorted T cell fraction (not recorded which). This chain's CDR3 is CASSEPGLQNTEAFF. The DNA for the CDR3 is TGTGCCAGCAGTGAGCCGGGACTCCAGAACACTGAAGCTTTCTTT.